What follows are 10 T cell receptor beta chains derived from one specimen sequenced in a study of T cell responses to AZD1222 COVID-19 vaccine. TCRdb's copy holds only in-frame clones and misses some; the assay was immunoSEQ multiplex PCR. The sample has 210,000 or so clones; approximately 94% are singletons. The sample was peripheral blood, taken 28 days after the second dose of the MenACWY control vaccine. The origin of the receptors is an adult who received the MenACWY meningococcal vaccine as a control.

On this clone: The conserved closing phenylalanine or tryptophan is absent in this CDR3, likely reflecting a read error. No DNA is shown, since the ends of the CDR3 on it are uncertain; the CDR3 is the one TCRdb lists. The V call is TRBV2, the J call TRBJ1-1. Germline-derived CDR1 and CDR2 are SNHLY and FYNNEI. The CDR3 contains 10 residues when both ends are counted. The CDR3 protein is CASSGRGPHV.

The V gene is TRBV9, the J gene TRBJ2-2; no clear D gene. This CDR3 comprises 16 residues. Between the trimmed V and J ends, which lost 5 bases and 1 base, there was a span of 15 bases. CDR1 and CDR2 from the germline V gene are SGDLS and YYNGEE. CDR3 protein: CASSGPRLGNTGELFF. CDR3 DNA: TGTGCCAGCAGTGGGCCCAGATTGGGGAACACCGGGGAGCTGTTTTTT.

This clone was picked up one time. The chain uses TRBV2 and TRBJ2-7, with a possible D match to TRBD1 (6 bases). V was trimmed by 8 bases and J by 2 bases, leaving 13 bases between them. The CDR3 is 13 residues long. The germline CDR1 and CDR2 sequences are SNHLY and FYNNEI. As DNA, the CDR3 is TGTGCCAGCCAGACAGGCGCGACCTACGAGCAGTACTTC. Its protein is CASQTGATYEQYF.

The chain is built from TRBV3-1 (or the pseudogene TRBV3-2) and TRBJ2-2, with D perhaps given as TRBD1 or TRBD2 (5 bases each). Germline V lookup: CDR1 LGHDT, CDR2 YNNKEL (reference sequence). V was shortened by 3 bases and J by 8 bases, with 10 bases between the two germline ends. This CDR3 has 13 residues. The CDR3 DNA follows: TGTGCCAGCAGCCAGAGGGGCGAGGGGGAGCTGTTTTTT. This codes for CASSQRGEGELFF.

The chain recombines TRBV19 with TRBJ1-6; no reliable D call. Germline V CDR1 and CDR2: LNHDA, SQIVND (reference sequence). The CDR3 extends over 15 amino acids. V lost 5 bases and J 3 bases, leaving 11 bases between the germline ends. The CDR3 loop reads CASSAGPFYNSPLHF. The DNA for the CDR3 is TGTGCCAGTAGTGCCGGCCCATTCTATAATTCACCCCTCCACTTT.

The rearrangement uses TRBV15 and TRBJ2-2; D is perhaps TRBD2 (5 bases). Per germline, CDR1 LNHNV and CDR2 YYDKDF (reference sequence). The V gene lost 0 bases and the J gene lost 0 bases, with 17 bases spanning the gap. This CDR3 spans 19 amino acids. Here the CDR3 DNA reads TGTGCCACCAGCAGAGATACGGTAATCGAGAGGGCGAACACCGGGGAGCTGTTTTTT. Protein: CATSRDTVIERANTGELFF. The complete variable domain, with remaining parts taken from reference TRBV15 and TRBJ2-2, reads DAMVIQNPRYQVTQFGKPVTLSCSQTLNHNVMYWYQQKSSQAPKLLFHYYDKDFNNEADTPDNFQSRRPNTSFCFLDIRSPGLGDTAMYLCATSRDTVIERANTGELFFGEGSRLTVL.

This clone appeared a single time. CDR3 coding DNA: TGCGCCAGCAGCCAACCGGGGGCAGACGAGCAGTACTTC. It yields the protein CASSQPGADEQYF. The V call is TRBV4-3, the J call TRBJ2-7; TRBD1 or TRBD2 may be the D gene (6 bases each). Germline V gene data show CDR1 as LGHNA and CDR2 as YSLEER. The CDR3 runs to 13 residues. Trimming removed 2 bases at V and 5 bases at J, with 10 bases between.

The chain joins TRBV24-1 to TRBJ1-2; tentatively, D is TRBD1 (5 bases). With 3 bases removed from V and 4 bases from J, the gap between germline ends came to 11 bases. The CDR3 consists of 14 residues. Germline CDR1 is KGHDR and CDR2 is SFDVKD. The DNA for the CDR3 is TGTGCCACCAGTGATCCGAACGGGGCCTATGGCTACACCTTC. This translates into CATSDPNGAYGYTF.

This sequence joins TRBV28 and TRBJ2-1, with 12 bases lining up with TRBD2. The CDR3 length is 14 residues. V shed 5 bases and J 9 bases; nucleotides not matched to a gene: 5. Germline CDR1 and CDR2: MDHEN and SYDVKM. DNA for the CDR3: TGTGCCAGCAGTCTGCTAGCGGGAGGGGGTGAGCAGTTCTTC. This codes for CASSLLAGGGEQFF.

J is TRBJ2-2 and V is TRBV2; 7 nucleotides line up with TRBD1. V gave up 4 bases and J gave up 0 bases; unmatched junction bases: 2. The CDR3 length is 15 residues. Germline-derived CDR1 and CDR2 are SNHLY and FYNNEI. The CDR3 DNA reads as TGTGCCAGCAGTGCGACAGGGCCGAACACCGGGGAGCTGTTTTTT. Translated, it gives CASSATGPNTGELFF. Looking up the rest from reference TRBV2 and TRBJ2-2 gives the full variable domain: EPEVTQTPSHQVTQMGQEVILRCVPISNHLYFYWYRQILGQKVEFLVSFYNNEISEKSEIFDDQFSVERPDGSNFTLKIRSTKLEDSAMYFCASSATGPNTGELFFGEGSRLTVL.